This TCR beta chain is drawn from a study of blood T cell repertoires in COVID-19. For the study at large: Samples of COVID-19 (acute and convalescent) were obtained from the United States, Italy and Spain. From T cells, B-cell-depleted T cells, or PBMCs came the material, which was cDNA or gDNA.

Followed longitudinally, the Seattle patients had been enrolled during active infection. Deletions cut 4 bases from V and 3 bases from J, with 9 bases between. This CDR3 spans 13 amino acids. The germline V gene has CDR1 MNHEY and CDR2 SVGEGT. Authors' processing steps: Using reference gene primer amplification, nucleated cell counts were estimated. Sequencing used immunoSEQ multiplex PCR; TCRdb keeps in-frame clones, though not all of them. V, J and clone size derive from that table, while D and trimming were established from the DNA sequence. The table lists about 70,000 clones, 65% to 90% of them singletons.

This TCR was recovered from a man aged 30 to 39 with COVID-19, enrolled during active disease. Sequencing input: peripheral blood. V usage is TRBV6-2 or TRBV6-3 and J usage is TRBJ1-2, with D tentatively TRBD1 (6 bases). The CDR3 here is CASSSGVHYGYTF. The CDR3 DNA reads as TGTGCCAGCAGTTCAGGGGTGCACTATGGCTACACCTTC.